This paragraph reports one T cell receptor (beta chain). These data come from a study of T-cell reconstitution after alpha-beta-depleted transplantation in children. Construction of the TCRbeta library involved unique molecular identifiers. TCRdb re-called the PCR reads with MiXCR, one entry per CDR3 protein. The sample holds 350,000 to 400,000 distinct CDR3 sequences; around 21% are singletons and the top ten take 3% to 4.5%. CDR1 is MGHDK, CDR2 SYGVNS, per germline. The ends lost 5 bases at V and 1 base at J; junction bases unmatched: 20. The CDR3 contains 20 residues. The TCR was taken from a human donor who donated a stem cell graft to a child with acute myeloid leukemia. Sequenced here: PBMCs from the stem cell graft donor, sampled from the stem cell graft. This chain uses TRBV25-1 with TRBJ2-1; 7 bases map to TRBD2. CDR3 in DNA: TGTGCCAGCAGTCCACTCGGCGGGCGGGAGTATCGGTTATCCTACAATGAGCAGTTCTTC. This translates into CASSPLGGREYRLSYNEQFF.